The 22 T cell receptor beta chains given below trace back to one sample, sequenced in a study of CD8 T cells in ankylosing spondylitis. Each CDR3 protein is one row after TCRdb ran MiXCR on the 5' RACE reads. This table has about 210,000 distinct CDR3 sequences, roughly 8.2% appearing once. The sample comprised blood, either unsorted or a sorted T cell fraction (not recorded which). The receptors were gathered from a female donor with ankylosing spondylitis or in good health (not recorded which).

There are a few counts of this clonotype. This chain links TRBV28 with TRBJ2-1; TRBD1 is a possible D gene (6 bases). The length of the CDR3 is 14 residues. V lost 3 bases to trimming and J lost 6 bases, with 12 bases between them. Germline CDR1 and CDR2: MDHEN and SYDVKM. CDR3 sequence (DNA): TGTGCCAGCAGTTTCCGACAGGTTATCAATGAGCAGTTCTTC. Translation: CASSFRQVINEQFF. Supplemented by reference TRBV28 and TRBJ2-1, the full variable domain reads DVKVTQSSRYLVKRTGEKVFLECVQDMDHENMFWYRQDPGLGLRLIYFSYDVKMKEKGDIPEGYSVSREKKERFSLILESASTNQTSMYLCASSFRQVINEQFFGPGTRLTVL.

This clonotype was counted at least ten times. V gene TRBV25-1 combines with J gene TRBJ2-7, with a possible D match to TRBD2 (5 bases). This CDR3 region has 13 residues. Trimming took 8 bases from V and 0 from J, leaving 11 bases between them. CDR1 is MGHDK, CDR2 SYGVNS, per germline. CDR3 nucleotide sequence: TGTGCCAGCGAGGGCAGGAGCTCCTACGAGCAGTACTTC. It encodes CASEGRSSYEQYF.

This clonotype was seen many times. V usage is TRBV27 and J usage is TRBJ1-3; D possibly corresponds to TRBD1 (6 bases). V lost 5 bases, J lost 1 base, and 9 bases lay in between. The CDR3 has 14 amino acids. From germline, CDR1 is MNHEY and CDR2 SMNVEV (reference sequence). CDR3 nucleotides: TGTGCCAGCAGTACAAGGGGGTCTGGAAACACCATATATTTT. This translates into CASSTRGSGNTIYF.

CDR3 sequence: CASSLPLLLAGGHYEQYF. The CDR3 region has the DNA TGTGCCAGCAGCTTACCCCTCCTACTAGCGGGAGGGCACTACGAGCAGTACTTC. This chain connects TRBV11-2 to TRBJ2-7; 13 nucleotides line up with TRBD2. V lost 2 bases, J lost 3 bases, and 10 bases stayed unmatched. Looked up from germline, CDR1 is SGHAT and CDR2 is FQNNGV. The CDR3 length is 18 residues.

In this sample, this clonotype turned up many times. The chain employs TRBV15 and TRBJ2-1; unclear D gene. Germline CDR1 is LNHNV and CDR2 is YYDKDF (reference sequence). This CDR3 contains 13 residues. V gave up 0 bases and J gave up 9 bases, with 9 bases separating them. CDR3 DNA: TGTGCCACCAGCAGAGAAGGTAACGGTGAGCAGTTCTTC. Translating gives CATSREGNGEQFF.

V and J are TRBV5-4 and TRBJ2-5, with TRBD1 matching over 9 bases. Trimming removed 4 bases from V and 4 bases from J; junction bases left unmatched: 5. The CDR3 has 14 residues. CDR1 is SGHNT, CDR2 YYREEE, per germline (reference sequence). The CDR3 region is CASSVPGQGETQYF. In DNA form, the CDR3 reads TGTGCCAGCAGCGTGCCGGGACAGGGAGAGACCCAGTACTTC. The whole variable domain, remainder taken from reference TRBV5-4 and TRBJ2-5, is ETGVTQSPTHLIKTRGQQVTLRCSSQSGHNTVSWYQQALGQGPQFIFQYYREEENGRGNFPPRFSGLQFPNYSSELNVNALELDDSALYLCASSVPGQGETQYFGPGTRLLVL.

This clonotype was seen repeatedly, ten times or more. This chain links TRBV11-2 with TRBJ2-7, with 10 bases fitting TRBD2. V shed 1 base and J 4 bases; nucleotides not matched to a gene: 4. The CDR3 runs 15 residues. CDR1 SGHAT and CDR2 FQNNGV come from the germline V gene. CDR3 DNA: TGTGCCAGCAGCTTAGGGCTAGCGGGAGTTTACGAGCAGTACTTC. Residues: CASSLGLAGVYEQYF.

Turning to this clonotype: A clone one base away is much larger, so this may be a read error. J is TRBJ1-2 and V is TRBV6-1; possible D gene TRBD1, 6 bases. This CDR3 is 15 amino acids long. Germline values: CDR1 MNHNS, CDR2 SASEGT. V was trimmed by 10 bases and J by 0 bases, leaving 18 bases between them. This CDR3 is CAIHSGAGANYGYTF. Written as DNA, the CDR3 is TGTGCCATTCATTCGGGGGCAGGGGCTAACTATGGCTACACCTTC.

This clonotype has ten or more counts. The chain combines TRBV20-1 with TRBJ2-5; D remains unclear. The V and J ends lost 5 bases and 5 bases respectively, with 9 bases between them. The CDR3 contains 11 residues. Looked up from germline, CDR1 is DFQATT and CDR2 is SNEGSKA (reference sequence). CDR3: CSASLGETQYF. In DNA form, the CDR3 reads TGCAGTGCTTCCCTGGGGGAGACCCAGTACTTC.

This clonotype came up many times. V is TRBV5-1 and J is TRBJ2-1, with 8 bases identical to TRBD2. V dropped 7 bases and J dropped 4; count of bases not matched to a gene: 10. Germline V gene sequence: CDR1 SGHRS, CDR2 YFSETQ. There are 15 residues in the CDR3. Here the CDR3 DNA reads TGCGCCAGCTCCCGCGAGGCTAGCGGGTACAATGAGCAGTTCTTC. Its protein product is CASSREASGYNEQFF.

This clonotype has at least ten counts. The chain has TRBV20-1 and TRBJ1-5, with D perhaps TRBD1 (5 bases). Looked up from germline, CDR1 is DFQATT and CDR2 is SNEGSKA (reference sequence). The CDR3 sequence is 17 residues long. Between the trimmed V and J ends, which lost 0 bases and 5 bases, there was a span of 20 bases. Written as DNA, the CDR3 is TGCAGTGCTAGAGATTCAAGAAGGGCAGGGCCGTATCAGCCCCAGCATTTT. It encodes CSARDSRRAGPYQPQHF.

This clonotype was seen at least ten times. Written as DNA, the CDR3 is TGTGCCAGCAGCCAGGGGGCGGGGTACACAGATACGCAGTATTTT. Translated, it gives CASSQGAGYTDTQYF. The chain links TRBV7-2 to TRBJ2-3; 8 positions agree with TRBD1. In germline, CDR1 is SGHTA, CDR2 FQGNSA. The CDR3 consists of 15 residues. V was clipped by 5 bases and J by 2 bases; unmatched bases: 6. Variable domain in full (rest from reference TRBV7-2 and TRBJ2-3): GAGVSQSPSNKVTEKGKDVELRCDPISGHTALYWYRQSLGQGLEFLIYFQGNSAPDKSGLPSDRFSAERTGGSVSTLTIQRTQQEDSAVYLCASSQGAGYTDTQYFGPGTRLTVL.

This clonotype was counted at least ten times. The CDR3 DNA follows: TGTGCCAGTAGTCCGGGGACAGTGACCGGGGAGCTGTTTTTT. Encoded protein: CASSPGTVTGELFF. The V gene is TRBV19, the J gene TRBJ2-2; 7 bases line up with TRBD1. V was clipped by 5 bases and J by 5 bases; unmatched bases: 5. Germline CDR1 and CDR2: LNHDA and SQIVND (reference sequence). This CDR3 has 14 amino acids.

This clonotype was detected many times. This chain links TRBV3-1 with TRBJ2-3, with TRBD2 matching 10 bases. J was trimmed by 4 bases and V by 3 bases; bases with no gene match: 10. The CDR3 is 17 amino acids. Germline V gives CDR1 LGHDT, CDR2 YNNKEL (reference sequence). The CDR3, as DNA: TGTGCCAGCAGCCACAGTGTCCTAGCGGGAGCCGCAGATACGCAGTATTTT. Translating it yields CASSHSVLAGAADTQYF.

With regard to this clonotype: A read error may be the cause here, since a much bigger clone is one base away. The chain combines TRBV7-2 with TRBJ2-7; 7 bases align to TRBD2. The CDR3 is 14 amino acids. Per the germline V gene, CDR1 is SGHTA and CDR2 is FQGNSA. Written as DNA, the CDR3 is TGTGCCAGCACCCTCGGACTAGAGGTCTACGGGCAGTACTTC. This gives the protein CASTLGLEVYGQYF.

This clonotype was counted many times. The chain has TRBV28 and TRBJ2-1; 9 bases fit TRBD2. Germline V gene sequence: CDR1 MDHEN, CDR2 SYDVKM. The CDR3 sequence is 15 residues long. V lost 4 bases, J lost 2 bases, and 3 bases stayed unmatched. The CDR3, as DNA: TGTGCCAGCAGTTCCGGGACTAGCCCCTACAATGAGCAGTTCTTC. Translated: CASSSGTSPYNEQFF.

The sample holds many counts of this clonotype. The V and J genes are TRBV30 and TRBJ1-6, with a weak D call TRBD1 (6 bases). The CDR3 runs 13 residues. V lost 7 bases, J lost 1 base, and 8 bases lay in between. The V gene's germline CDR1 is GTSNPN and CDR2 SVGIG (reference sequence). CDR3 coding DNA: TGTGCCTTTCAGGGGTCCTATAATTCACCCCTCCACTTT. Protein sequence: CAFQGSYNSPLHF.

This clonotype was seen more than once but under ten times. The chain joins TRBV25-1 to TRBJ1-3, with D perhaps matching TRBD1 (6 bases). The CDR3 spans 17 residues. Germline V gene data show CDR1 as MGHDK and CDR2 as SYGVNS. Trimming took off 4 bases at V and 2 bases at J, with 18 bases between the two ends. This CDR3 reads CASSGRRGGLTGNTIYF. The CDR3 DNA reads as TGTGCCAGCAGTGGCCGACGCGGGGGCTTAACTGGAAACACCATATATTTT.

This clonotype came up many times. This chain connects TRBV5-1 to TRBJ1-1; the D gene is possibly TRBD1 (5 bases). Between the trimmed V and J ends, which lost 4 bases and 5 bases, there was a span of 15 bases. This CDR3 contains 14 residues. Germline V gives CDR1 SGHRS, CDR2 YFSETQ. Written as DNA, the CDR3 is TGCGCCAGCAGCCCCGACAGTGGGAATACTGAAGCTTTCTTT. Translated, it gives CASSPDSGNTEAFF.

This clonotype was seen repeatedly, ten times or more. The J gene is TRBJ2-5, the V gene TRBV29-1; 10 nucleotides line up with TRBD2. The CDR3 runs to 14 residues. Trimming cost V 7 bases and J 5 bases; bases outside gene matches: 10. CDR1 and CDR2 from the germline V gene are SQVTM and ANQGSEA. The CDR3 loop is CSGTAGGARETQYF. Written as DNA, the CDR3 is TGCAGCGGCACAGCGGGAGGGGCCCGGGAGACCCAGTACTTC.

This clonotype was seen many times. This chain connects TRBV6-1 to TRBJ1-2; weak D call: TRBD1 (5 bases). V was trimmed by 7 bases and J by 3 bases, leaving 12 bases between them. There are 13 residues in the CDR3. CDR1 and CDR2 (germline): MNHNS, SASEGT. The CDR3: CASTPGLYYGYTF. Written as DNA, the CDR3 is TGTGCCAGCACCCCGGGACTTTACTATGGCTACACCTTC.

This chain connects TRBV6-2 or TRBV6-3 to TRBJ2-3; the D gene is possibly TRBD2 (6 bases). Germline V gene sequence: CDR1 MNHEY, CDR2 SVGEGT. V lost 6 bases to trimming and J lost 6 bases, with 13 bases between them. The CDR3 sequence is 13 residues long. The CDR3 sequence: CASRFSRGDTQYF. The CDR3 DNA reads TGTGCCAGCAGATTCTCCCGGGGGGATACGCAGTATTTT.